The 4 T cell receptor beta chains listed next were all sequenced from one sample in a study of T cells in Graves' hyperthyroidism and ophthalmopathy. Amplified TCR beta CDR3 regions came from RNA transcripts. Carried out on the TCR CDR3, a first-round RT-PCR used the HTBI primer set. Each CDR3 protein is one row after TCRdb ran MiXCR on the multiplex PCR reads. Here the sample spans approximately 380,000 distinct CDR3 sequences, around 15% being singletons. The sample was blood. The receptors were gathered from a man between 45 and 60 years old with Graves' ophthalmopathy.

This chain uses TRBV4-1 with TRBJ2-1; 7 nucleotides line up with TRBD2. This CDR3 spans 17 amino acids. After removal of 1 base from V and 4 bases from J, the junction contained 10 bases not matched to a gene. The V gene's germline CDR1 is MGHRA and CDR2 YSYEKL. CDR3 DNA sequence: TGCGCCAGCAGCCAAGTTTTCGGCGGGAGTTCGTACAATGAGCAGTTCTTC. Translating it yields CASSQVFGGSSYNEQFF.

This clonotype was detected ten times or more. The chain carries TRBV20-1 and TRBJ2-7, with 12 bases identical to TRBD2. V dropped 3 bases and J dropped 2; count of bases not matched to a gene: 14. Per germline, CDR1 DFQATT and CDR2 SNEGSKA (reference sequence). This CDR3 comprises 18 residues. The CDR3 here is CSASRGTSGSSWAYEQYF. As DNA, the CDR3 is TGCAGTGCTAGTCGGGGGACTAGCGGGTCCTCGTGGGCCTACGAGCAGTACTTC.

The chain combines TRBV9 with TRBJ2-7; D ambiguous. CDR3 length equals 12 residues. The V end lost 4 bases, the J end lost 2 bases, and 7 bases lay between the germline ends. CDR1 and CDR2 from the germline V gene are SGDLS and YYNGEE. CDR3 region: CASSPNPYEQYF. For the CDR3, the DNA is TGTGCCAGCAGCCCTAACCCCTACGAGCAGTACTTC.

This clonotype was seen ten or more times. The V and J genes are TRBV20-1 and TRBJ2-7; 14 bases match TRBD2. Germline CDR1 DFQATT, CDR2 SNEGSKA (reference sequence). Trimming removed 5 bases from V and 6 bases from J; junction bases left unmatched: 3. The length of the CDR3 is 13 residues. The CDR3 bases are TGCAGTGCTCCTGGACTAGCGGGAGGCGAGCAGTACTTC. It translates to CSAPGLAGGEQYF.